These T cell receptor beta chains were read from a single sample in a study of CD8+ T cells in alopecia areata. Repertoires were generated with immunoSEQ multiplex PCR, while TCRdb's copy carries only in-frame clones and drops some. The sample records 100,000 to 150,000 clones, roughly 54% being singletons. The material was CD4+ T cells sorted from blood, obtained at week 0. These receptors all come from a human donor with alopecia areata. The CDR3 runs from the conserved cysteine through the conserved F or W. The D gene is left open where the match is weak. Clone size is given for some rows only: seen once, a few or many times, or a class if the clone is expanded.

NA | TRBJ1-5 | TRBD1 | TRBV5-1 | CASSVGTGGSSNQPQHF | TGCGCCAGCAGCGTCGGGACAGGGGGAAGTAGCAATCAGCCCCAGCATTTT
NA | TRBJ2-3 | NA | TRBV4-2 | CASSQDFLTDTQYF | TGTGCCAGCAGCCAAGATTTCCTAACAGATACGCAGTATTTT
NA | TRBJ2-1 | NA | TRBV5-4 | CASSLGLTEYNEQFF | TGTGCCAGCAGCTTGGGATTGACGGAATACAATGAGCAGTTCTTC
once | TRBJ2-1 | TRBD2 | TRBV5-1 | CASSVLAGEEYNEQFF | TGCGCCAGCAGCGTTCTAGCGGGGGAAGAATACAATGAGCAGTTCTTC
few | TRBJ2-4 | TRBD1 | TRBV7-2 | CASSLDRGPQNIQYF | TGTGCCAGCAGCTTAGACAGGGGTCCTCAAAACATTCAGTACTTC
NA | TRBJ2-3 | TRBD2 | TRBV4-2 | CASSLPGGALGTDTQYF | TGTGCCAGCAGCCTCCCCGGGGGGGCCCTAGGCACAGATACGCAGTATTTT
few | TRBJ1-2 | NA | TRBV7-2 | CASSPAAGDYGYTF | TGTGCCAGCAGCCCCGCTGCAGGGGACTATGGCTACACCTTC
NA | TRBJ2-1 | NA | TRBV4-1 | CASSQDWRGEQFF | TGCGCCAGCAGCCAAGATTGGCGTGGTGAGCAGTTCTTC
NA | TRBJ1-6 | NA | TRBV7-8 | CASSLDPNKSPLHF | TGTGCCAGCAGCTTAGATCCAAACAAGTCACCCCTCCACTTT
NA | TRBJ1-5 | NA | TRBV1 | CTSSQPSDRAARQPQHF | TGCACCAGCAGCCAACCGTCAGACAGGGCGGCGCGTCAGCCCCAGCATTTT
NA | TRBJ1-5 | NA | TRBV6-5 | CASSYQGLNNQPQHF | TGTGCCAGCAGTTACCAAGGACTGAACAATCAGCCCCAGCATTTT
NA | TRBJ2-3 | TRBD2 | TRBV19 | CASSIRGRAPDTQYF | TGTGCCAGTAGTATCCGCGGGAGGGCCCCAGATACGCAGTATTTT
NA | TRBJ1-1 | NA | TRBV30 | CAWSHPTTQPSTEAFF | TGTGCCTGGAGTCATCCAACCACCCAACCAAGCACTGAAGCTTTCTTT
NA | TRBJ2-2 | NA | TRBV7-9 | CASLVGYVGELFF | TGTGCCAGCTTGGTCGGCTATGTCGGGGAGCTGTTTTTT
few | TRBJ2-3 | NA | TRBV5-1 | CASSYRVKTDTQYF | TGCGCCAGCAGCTACAGGGTAAAAACAGATACGCAGTATTTT
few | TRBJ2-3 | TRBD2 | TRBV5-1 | CASSFPTLAGGPASTDTQYF | TGCGCCAGCAGCTTCCCAACACTAGCGGGAGGACCCGCTAGCACAGATACGCAGTATTTT
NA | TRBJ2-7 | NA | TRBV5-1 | CASSSDPGSYEQYF | TGCGCCAGCAGCAGTGATCCTGGGTCCTACGAGCAGTACTTC
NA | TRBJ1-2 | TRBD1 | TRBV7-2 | CASSLAGGPDGYTF | TGTGCCAGCAGCTTAGCAGGGGGCCCGGATGGCTACACCTTC
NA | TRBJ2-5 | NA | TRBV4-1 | CASSQAGSRTAQETQYF | TGCGCCAGCAGCCAAGCAGGCTCTCGGACAGCCCAAGAGACCCAGTACTTC
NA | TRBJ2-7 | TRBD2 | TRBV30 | CAWIPAGGSYEQYF | TGTGCCTGGATCCCAGCGGGAGGGTCCTACGAGCAGTACTTC
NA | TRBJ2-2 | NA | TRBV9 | CASSVVNVANTGELFF | TGTGCCAGCAGCGTAGTTAACGTCGCGAACACCGGGGAGCTGTTTTTT
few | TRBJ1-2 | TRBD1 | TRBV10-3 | CAIRDRSDSDYGYTF | TGTGCCATCCGGGACAGGAGCGATTCAGACTATGGCTACACCTTC
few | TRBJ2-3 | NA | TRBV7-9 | CASSPGVDTDTQYF | TGTGCCAGCAGTCCAGGGGTGGACACAGATACGCAGTATTTT
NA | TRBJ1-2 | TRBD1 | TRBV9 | CASSFTGAPNYGYTF | TGTGCCAGCAGCTTTACAGGGGCTCCGAACTATGGCTACACCTTC
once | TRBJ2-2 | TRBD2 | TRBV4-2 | CASSQSYGGGVAGELFF | TGTGCCAGCAGCCAATCTTATGGCGGGGGGGTGGCCGGGGAGCTGTTTTTT
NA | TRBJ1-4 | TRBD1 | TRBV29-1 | CSARTGSAEKLFF | TGCAGCGCCAGGACAGGGTCGGCTGAAAAACTGTTTTTT
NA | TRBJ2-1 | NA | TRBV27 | CASSSERSGGNEQFF | TGTGCCAGCAGTTCAGAGCGGTCCGGAGGTAATGAGCAGTTCTTC
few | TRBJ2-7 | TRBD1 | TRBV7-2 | CASSPQTGPYEQYF | TGTGCCAGCAGCCCCCAGACAGGGCCCTACGAGCAGTACTTC
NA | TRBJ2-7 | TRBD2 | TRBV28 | CASSLPGLAGDEQYF | TGTGCCAGCAGTTTACCGGGACTAGCGGGAGACGAGCAGTACTTC
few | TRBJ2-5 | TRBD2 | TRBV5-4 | CASSLGTSQETQYF | TGTGCCAGCAGCTTGGGGACTAGTCAGGAGACCCAGTACTTC
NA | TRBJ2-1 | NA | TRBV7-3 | CASSPQDGEQFF | TGTGCCAGCAGCCCGCAAGACGGCGAGCAGTTCTTC
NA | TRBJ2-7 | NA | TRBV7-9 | CASSLGIGPTYEQYF | TGTGCCAGCAGCTTAGGGATCGGACCGACATACGAGCAGTACTTC